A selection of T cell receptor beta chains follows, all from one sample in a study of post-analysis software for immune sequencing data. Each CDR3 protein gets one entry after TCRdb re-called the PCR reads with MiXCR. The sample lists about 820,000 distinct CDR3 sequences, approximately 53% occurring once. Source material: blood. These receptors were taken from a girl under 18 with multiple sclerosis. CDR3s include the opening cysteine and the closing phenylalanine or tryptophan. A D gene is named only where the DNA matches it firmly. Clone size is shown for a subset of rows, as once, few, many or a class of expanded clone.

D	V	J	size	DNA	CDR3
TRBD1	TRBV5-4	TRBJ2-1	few	TGTGCCAGCAGCTCAGGGACAGGGGTCTACAATGAGCAGTTCTTC	CASSSGTGVYNEQFF
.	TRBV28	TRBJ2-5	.	TGTGCCAGCAGTGGCGGTCAGCCTCCGAGGGGGACCCAGTACTTC	CASSGGQPPRGTQYF
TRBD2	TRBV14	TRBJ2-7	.	TGTGCCAGCGGGAGGGTCACCTACGAGCAGTACTTC	CASGRVTYEQYF
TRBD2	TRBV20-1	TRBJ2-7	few	TGCAGTGCTAGAGATGGGGCTAGCGGGGTCCACGAGCAGTACTTC	CSARDGASGVHEQYF
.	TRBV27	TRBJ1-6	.	TGTGCCAGCAGTCTTGGACCGATATCACCCCTCCACTTT	CASSLGPISPLHF
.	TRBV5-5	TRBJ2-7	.	TGTGCCAGCAGCTCCTCTAGCGCAACCTACGAGCAGTACTTC	CASSSSSATYEQYF
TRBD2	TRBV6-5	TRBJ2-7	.	TGTGCCGCGACCTCCTTTCTAGCGGGAGGGCCCTACGAGCAGTACTTC	CAATSFLAGGPYEQYF
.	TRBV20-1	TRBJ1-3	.	TGCAGTGCTAGGGTGTCGGCAAAAGGAAACACCATATATTTT	CSARVSAKGNTIYF
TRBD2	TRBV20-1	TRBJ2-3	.	TGCAGTGCTAGCGGCGGGGGGGATAGCACAGATACGCAGTATTTT	CSASGGGDSTDTQYF
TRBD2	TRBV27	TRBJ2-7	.	TGTGCCAGCAGTTTTCGGGGGGCCTACGAGCAGTACTTC	CASSFRGAYEQYF
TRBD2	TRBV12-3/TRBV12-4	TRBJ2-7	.	TGTGCCAGCTCTCTCCTAGCGGGAGTCGGCGAGCAGTACTTC	CASSLLAGVGEQYF
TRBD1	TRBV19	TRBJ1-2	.	TGTGCCAGTAGATCCCGGGACAGCTATGGCTACACCTTC	CASRSRDSYGYTF
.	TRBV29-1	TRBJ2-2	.	TGCAGCACGGGACAGAACACCGGGGAGCTGTTTTTT	CSTGQNTGELFF
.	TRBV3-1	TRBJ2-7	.	TGTGCCAGCAGCCAAGAGGACGGGCTCTCCTACGAGCAGTACTTC	CASSQEDGLSYEQYF
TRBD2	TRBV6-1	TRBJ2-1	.	TGTGCCAGCAGCGTGACTAGCGGAAGATCCTACAATGAGCAGTTCTTC	CASSVTSGRSYNEQFF
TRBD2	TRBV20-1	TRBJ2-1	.	TGCAGTGCTACCCCGACTAGCGGGAGCTCCTTGAATGAGCAGTTCTTC	CSATPTSGSSLNEQFF
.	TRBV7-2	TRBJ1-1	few	TGTGCCAGCAGCTTACAGGTCTTGCGGAACACTGAAGCTTTCTTT	CASSLQVLRNTEAFF
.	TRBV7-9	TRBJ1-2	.	TGTGCCAGCAGCTTAGACCTTATCGGTGACACCTTC	CASSLDLIGDTF
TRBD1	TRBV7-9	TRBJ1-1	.	TGTGCCAGCAGCCGAGGACAGGGGTTCACTGAAGCTTTCTTT	CASSRGQGFTEAFF
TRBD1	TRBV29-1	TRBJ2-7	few	TGCAGCGGAAAGACAGGGTACGAGCAGTACTTC	CSGKTGYEQYF
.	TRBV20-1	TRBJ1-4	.	TGCAGTGCACGTGACAACCCGGGGGCAACTAATGAAAAACTGTTTTTT	CSARDNPGATNEKLFF
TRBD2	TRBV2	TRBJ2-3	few	TGTGCCAGCAGTGAACGACTAGCGGGAGACCAAGATACGCAGTATTTT	CASSERLAGDQDTQYF
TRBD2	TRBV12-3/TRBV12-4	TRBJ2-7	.	TGTGCCAGCAGGAAAGCGGGAGGAGGGGACTACGAGCAGTACTTC	CASRKAGGGDYEQYF
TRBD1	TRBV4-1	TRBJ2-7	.	TGCGCCAGCACCTGGGGGACAGGGGTCAACGAGCAGTACTTC	CASTWGTGVNEQYF
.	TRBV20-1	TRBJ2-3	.	TGCAGTGCTAGGAGGGGGATTGGGGCCACAGATACGCAGTATTTT	CSARRGIGATDTQYF
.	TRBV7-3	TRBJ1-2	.	TGTGCCAGCAGTGCCGGGATAGGCTATGGCTACACCTTC	CASSAGIGYGYTF
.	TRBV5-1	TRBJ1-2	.	TGCGCCAGCAGCTTGGCGGGAGCGGGGGGCGCGGGTTCCGCCTACACCTTC	CASSLAGAGGAGSAYTF
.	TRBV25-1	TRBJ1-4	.	TGTGCCAGCAGTGGAATCAGGCGGAGGGAAAAACTGTTTTTT	CASSGIRRREKLFF
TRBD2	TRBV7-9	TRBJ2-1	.	TGTGCCAGCCGCCCTAAACTGGGACTAGCCATCATTGAGCAGTTCTTC	CASRPKLGLAIIEQFF
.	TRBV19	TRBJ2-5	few	TGTGCCAGCTGGCGCGGGGACATAGGAGAGACCCAGTACTTC	CASWRGDIGETQYF
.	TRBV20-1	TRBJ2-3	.	TGCAGTGCTAGACCCAGGGGAGGGGGTACGCAGTATTTT	CSARPRGGGTQYF